These 21 T cell receptor beta chains came from one sample sequenced in a study of CXCR3-negative and CXCR3-positive naive CD8 T cells. Libraries were UMI-labeled 5' RACE TRB cDNA. Following a re-call of the 5' RACE reads, TCRdb has one entry per CDR3 protein and lacks DNA. This sample's table reports 100,000 or so distinct CDR3 sequences. Sequenced input: naive CXCR3- CD8+ T cells from blood. Subset reported: CD45RO-CCR7+CD27+CD95- naive CD8+ T cells lacking CXCR3 (TNR3-). The origin of the receptors is a human donor in good health. Some clones in this sample may be carry-over from other donors' samples.

V is TRBV4-1 and J is TRBJ2-7; the TCRdb D gene call, TRBD2, has no DNA to confirm it. Germline V gene sequence: CDR1 MGHRA, CDR2 YSYEKL. This CDR3 region has 15 residues. CDR3 protein: CASSDWGLADYEQYF.

The chain joins TRBV9 to TRBJ1-1; without DNA, the TCRdb call of TRBD1 cannot be checked. The CDR3 length is 13 residues. CDR1 is SGDLS and CDR2 is YYNGEE in the germline V gene. The CDR3 reads CASSEGEGTEDFF.

The chain is built from TRBV6-2 or TRBV6-3 and TRBJ2-7; TCRdb reports TRBD2, a call that lacks DNA to check it against. Per germline, CDR1 MNHEY and CDR2 SVGEGT. This CDR3 contains 15 residues. CDR3 residues: CASSYLAGPAYEQYF.

The chain uses TRBV5-1 and TRBJ2-1; the D call of TRBD1 rests on TCRdb alone, since no DNA is present to check it. Germline-derived CDR1 and CDR2 are SGHRS and YFSETQ. This CDR3 is 17 amino acids long. The CDR3 spells CASRSPPQIQGQGEQFF.

The V and J genes are TRBV5-1 and TRBJ2-7; TCRdb's D call, TRBD2, is unchecked because there is no DNA. The CDR3 is made up of 14 amino acids. Per germline, CDR1 SGHRS and CDR2 YFSETQ. The CDR3 region is CASSLELAGLEQYF.

V gene TRBV7-9 combines with J gene TRBJ1-2. The CDR3 covers 12 residues. Germline values: CDR1 SEHNR, CDR2 FQNEAQ (reference sequence). The CDR3 region is CASSLEVYGYTF. The full variable domain, in which reference TRBV7-9 and TRBJ1-2 provide the parts outside the CDR3, is DTGVSQNPRHKITKRGQNVTFRCDPISEHNRLYWYRQTLGQGPEFLTYFQNEAQLEKSRLLSDRFSAERPKGSFSTLEIQRTEQGDSAMYLCASSLEVYGYTFGSGTRLTVV.

The rearrangement joins TRBV29-1 to TRBJ2-1; TCRdb proposes TRBD2, but this gene call is untestable without DNA. The CDR3 has 15 residues. Germline CDR1 reads SQVTM; CDR2 reads ANQGSEA. The chain's CDR3 is CSVEGGAALYNEQFF.

The chain joins TRBV3-1 to TRBJ1-2. There are 15 residues in the CDR3. CDR1 is LGHDT and CDR2 is YNNKEL in the germline V gene (reference sequence). CDR3 region: CASSQVAGISDGYTF.

The CDR3: CASSYSWDSNSYEQYF. V gene TRBV6-5 combines with J gene TRBJ2-7; TCRdb proposes TRBD1, but this gene call is untestable without DNA. The CDR3 consists of 16 residues. Germline V gene lookup returns CDR1 MNHEY and CDR2 SVGAGI.

The chain employs TRBV29-1 and TRBJ2-1; checking the TCRdb D call of TRBD2 is not possible without DNA. Germline V gene data show CDR1 as SQVTM and CDR2 as ANQGSEA. The CDR3 is 16 amino acids. The CDR3 sequence is CSVEGLAALSYNEQFF.

The chain recombines TRBV28 with TRBJ1-2; TCRdb outputs TRBD1, but without DNA this stays unchecked. CDR1 is MDHEN, CDR2 SYDVKM, per germline. This CDR3 is 14 amino acids long. The CDR3 sequence is CASSGQGSWNGYTF.

This chain links TRBV15 with TRBJ2-4; TCRdb calls TRBD1, which cannot be checked without DNA. The CDR3 has 12 amino acids. Germline V lookup: CDR1 LNHNV, CDR2 YYDKDF (reference sequence). The chain's CDR3 is CATSRVGLEQYF.

V gene TRBV27 combines with J gene TRBJ2-3; TCRdb reports TRBD2, a call that lacks DNA to check it against. Germline V gives CDR1 MNHEY, CDR2 SMNVEV (reference sequence). The CDR3 spans 18 residues. CDR3: CASSLGVSGDPSTDTQYF.

The J gene is TRBJ2-5, the V gene TRBV7-9; TCRdb selects TRBD2, and the lack of DNA leaves this call unchecked. This CDR3 spans 16 amino acids. Germline V gene lookup returns CDR1 SEHNR and CDR2 FQNEAQ (reference sequence). The CDR3 region is CASSLVSGGPSWGQYF.

The rearrangement joins TRBV23-1 to TRBJ2-7. TRBV23-1 is an ORF, with its function uncertain. The CDR3 extends over 13 amino acids. The CDR3 loop is CASSQSPRNEQYF.

This chain links TRBV12-3 or TRBV12-4 with TRBJ2-7; TCRdb gives TRBD1 as the D gene, but with no DNA this cannot be confirmed. This CDR3 spans 14 amino acids. The CDR3 reads CASSPDRGDYEQYF.

The chain couples TRBV20-1 to TRBJ2-7; without DNA, the TCRdb call of TRBD2 cannot be checked. The germline gives CDR1 DFQATT, CDR2 SNEGSKA (reference sequence). This CDR3 has 13 residues. CDR3 amino acids: CSARVWGGYEQYF.

The gene calls are TRBV14 and TRBJ2-5; lacking DNA, the TRBD1 call made by TCRdb goes unchecked. This CDR3 has 15 residues. Germline V lookup: CDR1 SGHDN, CDR2 FVKESK. CDR3 protein: CASSQVKGAWETQYF.

The V and J genes are TRBV20-1 and TRBJ2-3; TCRdb names TRBD2, which stays unverified in the absence of DNA. The CDR3 has 14 amino acids. Looked up from germline, CDR1 is DFQATT and CDR2 is SNEGSKA (reference sequence). CDR3 sequence reads: CSGASGENTDTQYF.

The rearrangement uses TRBV28 and TRBJ2-3. Per germline, CDR1 MDHEN and CDR2 SYDVKM. CDR3 size: 16 residues. The CDR3 is CASSLRAATSTDTQYF.

The chain couples TRBV7-9 to TRBJ2-7; the D call of TRBD1 rests on TCRdb alone, since no DNA is present to check it. Per the germline V gene, CDR1 is SEHNR and CDR2 is FQNEAQ (reference sequence). CDR3 size: 14 residues. The CDR3 sequence is CASSPLGQGGEQYF.